This TCR beta chain is drawn from a study of ipilimumab plus nivolumab after autologous stem cell transplantation. In the study overall: The DLBCL cohort had primary refractory and relapsed disease, with 18-month progression-free survival of about 86% and 29%.

Starting 14 to 28 days after autologous transplant, ipilimumab 1 mg/kg was given. Dosing: nivolumab 3 mg/kg IV, weeks 1, 4, 7, 10, then every two weeks to week 26. Using immunoSEQ multiplex PCR, the repertoire was profiled, and TCRdb retains in-frame clones only, with some absent. Of roughly 12,000 clones listed, around four fifths were seen once; the top ten hold about 15%. This TCR derives from a male donor with diffuse large B-cell lymphoma. Sequences were derived from PBMCs, sampled in a trial of ipilimumab plus nivolumab as post-transplant consolidation.

The CDR3 DNA reads TGCGCCAGCAGCCGACAGGGGAAGACCGGGGAGCTGTTTTTT. The encoded protein is CASSRQGKTGELFF. The chain uses TRBV5-1 and TRBJ2-2, with 8 bases fitting TRBD1. Per germline, CDR1 SGHRS and CDR2 YFSETQ. V lost 4 bases to trimming and J lost 5 bases; unmatched junction nucleotides: 4. The CDR3 spans 14 residues.